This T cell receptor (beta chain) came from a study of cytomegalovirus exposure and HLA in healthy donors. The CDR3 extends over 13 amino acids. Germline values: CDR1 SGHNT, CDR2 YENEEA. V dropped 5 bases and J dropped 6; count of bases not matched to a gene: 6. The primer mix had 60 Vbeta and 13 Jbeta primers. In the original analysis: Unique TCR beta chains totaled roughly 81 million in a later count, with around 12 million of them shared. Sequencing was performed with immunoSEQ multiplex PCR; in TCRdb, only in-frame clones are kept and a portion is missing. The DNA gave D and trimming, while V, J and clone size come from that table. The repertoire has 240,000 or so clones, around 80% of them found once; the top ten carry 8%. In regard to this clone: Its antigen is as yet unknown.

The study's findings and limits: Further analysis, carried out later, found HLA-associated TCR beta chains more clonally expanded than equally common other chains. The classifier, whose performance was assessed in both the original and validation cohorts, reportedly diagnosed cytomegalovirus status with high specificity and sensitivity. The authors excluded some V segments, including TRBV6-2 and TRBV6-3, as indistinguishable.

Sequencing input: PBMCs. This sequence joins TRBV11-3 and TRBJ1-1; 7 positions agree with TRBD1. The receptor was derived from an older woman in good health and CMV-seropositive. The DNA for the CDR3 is TGTGCCAGCAGCCACCGGGACAGACCTGAAGCTTTCTTT. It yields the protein CASSHRDRPEAFF. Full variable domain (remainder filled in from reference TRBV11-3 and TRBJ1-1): EAGVVQSPRYKIIEKKQPVAFWCNPISGHNTLYWYLQNLGQGPELLIRYENEEAVDDSQLPKDRFSAERLKGVDSTLKIQPAELGDSAVYLCASSHRDRPEAFFGQGTRLTVV.